Listed below are T cell receptor beta chains from one sample, sequenced in a study of cytomegalovirus exposure and HLA in healthy donors. Clones were read by immunoSEQ multiplex PCR, and TCRdb kept only the in-frame ones, dropping some. Of fewer than 200,000 clones listed, roughly four fifths were seen once; the top ten hold around 2.2%. The sequencing input was PBMCs. All receptors come from a woman between 25 and 40 years old in good health and CMV-seronegative. CDR3s include the opening cysteine and the closing phenylalanine or tryptophan. Each record gives: D gene, J gene, V gene, CDR3 DNA, CDR3 protein. The D gene is left open where the match is weak.

D: TRBD2; J: TRBJ2-2; V: TRBV28; DNA: TGTGCCAGCAGTTGCGGGACTAGCGGGGTCCTTTACACCGGGGAGCTGTTTTTT; CDR3: CASSCGTSGVLYTGELFF
D: -; J: TRBJ2-1; V: TRBV21-1; DNA: TGTGCCAGCAGCTGTGACTACTTAAGTCTCTACAATGAGCAGTTCTTC; CDR3: CASSCDYLSLYNEQFF
D: TRBD1; J: TRBJ2-5; V: TRBV19; DNA: TGTGCCAGTAGTCCGCGGACAGGGGGGAGGGAGACCCAGTACTTC; CDR3: CASSPRTGGRETQYF
D: TRBD1; J: TRBJ2-7; V: TRBV18; DNA: TGTGCCAGCTCACCACCGGGACAGGGGGAAGGCGAGCAGTACTTC; CDR3: CASSPPGQGEGEQYF
D: -; J: TRBJ2-7; V: TRBV7-9; DNA: TGTGCCAGCAGCTTGGGGCCAGTCAGTTCGGTAGAGCAGTACTTC; CDR3: CASSLGPVSSVEQYF
D: -; J: TRBJ2-5; V: TRBV6-1; DNA: TGTGCCAGCAGTGGGGGAGACCCTAGGGAGACCCAGTACTTC; CDR3: CASSGGDPRETQYF
D: TRBD2; J: TRBJ2-1; V: TRBV7-9; DNA: TGTGCCAGCAGCTTGGGAGGGGAGAAAGCTCTCGAGCAGTTCTTC; CDR3: CASSLGGEKALEQFF
D: -; J: TRBJ1-5; V: TRBV7-9; DNA: TGTGCCAGCAGTTGGGACAACTCCAATCAGCCCCAGCATTTT; CDR3: CASSWDNSNQPQHF
D: -; J: TRBJ1-1; V: TRBV7-9; DNA: TGTGCCAGCAGCTTAGCGGGGGCGAGACTTCAAGCTTTCTTT; CDR3: CASSLAGARLQAFF
D: -; J: TRBJ2-5; V: TRBV5-1; DNA: TGCGCCAGCAGCTTCGTCGACAGGCGAGAGACCCAGTACTTC; CDR3: CASSFVDRRETQYF
D: -; J: TRBJ2-6; V: TRBV18; DNA: TGTGCCAGCTCAACGGTATCAGGGTACGGGGCCAACGTCCTGACTTTC; CDR3: CASSTVSGYGANVLTF
D: TRBD1; J: TRBJ2-5; V: TRBV19; DNA: TGTGCCAGTAGTAGCCCGGGACAGGGCTCTGGTGAGCAGTACTTC; CDR3: CASSSPGQGSGEQYF
D: -; J: TRBJ2-7; V: TRBV27; DNA: TGTGCCAGCAGTTTAAGTTTCCTCAGCTCCTACGAGCAGTACTTC; CDR3: CASSLSFLSSYEQYF
D: -; J: TRBJ1-2; V: TRBV29-1; DNA: TGCAGCGTTGAAGATCTTATAGGGGATAACTATGGCTACACCTTC; CDR3: CSVEDLIGDNYGYTF